This T cell receptor (beta chain) emerged from a study of blood T cells in healthy people across ages. With regard to this clonotype: Its cognate antigen is unknown.

RNA extraction gave at least 5.5 micrograms of total RNA per sample. Unmatched junction bases numbered 11, after V lost 7 bases and J lost 6 bases. CDR3 length: 16 residues. Germline values: CDR1 DFQATT, CDR2 SNEGSKA (reference sequence). The authors ran a second PCR of 7 to 11 cycles using a sample-barcoded 5' primer and a J-beta primer mix. Carrying 12 random nucleotides, a template-switch adaptor labeled each individual cDNA molecule. TCRdb redid the calling of the 5' RACE reads with MiXCR, one entry per CDR3 protein. The sample consists of fewer than 2,000,000 distinct CDR3 sequences, almost 35% of them appearing once. Study conclusions and caveats: Unsorted PBMC input precluded a conclusive naive versus antigen-experienced comparison. Both higher diversity and more naive CD4+ cells marked long-lived donors when set against aged donors.

This chain uses TRBV20-1 with TRBJ2-1, with 14 bases lining up with TRBD2. The TCR originated in a woman aged 25 to 39 in good health. The sequenced sample was blood. The CDR3 protein is CSVGLAGGAACNEQFF. CDR3 coding DNA: TGCAGTGTCGGACTAGCGGGAGGAGCCGCCTGCAATGAGCAGTTCTTC.